This T cell receptor beta chain was retrieved from a study of cytomegalovirus exposure and HLA in healthy donors. The PCR made use of 60 Vbeta and 13 Jbeta primers. Sequenced by immunoSEQ multiplex PCR; TCRdb stores in-frame clones only, minus some. This table has about 200,000 clones, about four fifths appearing once. Healthy bone marrow donors supplied every sample. The germline V gene encodes CDR1 SQVTM and CDR2 ANQGSEA. V was cut by 3 bases and J by 2 bases, with 13 bases left in between. This CDR3 has 14 amino acids. V gene TRBV29-1 combines with J gene TRBJ2-5; D is perhaps TRBD1 (6 bases). This TCR derives from a woman aged 45-65 years in good health and CMV-seronegative. The source material was PBMCs. DNA of the CDR3: TGCAGCGTTGATTCAGGGGTGCGACAAGAGACCCAGTACTTC. As protein: CSVDSGVRQETQYF.